This T cell receptor beta chain was recorded in a study of blood T cell repertoires in COVID-19. As concerns this clone: The germline gene is not matched at one end of the junction; a read error may be the cause.

This CDR3 is built from 15 residues. Germline CDR1 reads LGHNA; CDR2 reads YSLEER. Here immunoSEQ multiplex PCR was the method, and the copy in TCRdb shows in-frame clones only, minus some. The sample contains fewer than 300,000 clones, more than 85% of which appear only once. The gene calls are TRBV4-3 and TRBJ1-1; D ambiguous. The TCR originated in a person aged 18-29 years with COVID-19, enrolled during active disease. The sample was peripheral blood. Written as DNA, the CDR3 is TGCGCCAGCAGCCAAGTCTTAGGTGGGTTCACTAAAGCTTTCTTT. Its translation is CASSQVLGGFTKAFF.